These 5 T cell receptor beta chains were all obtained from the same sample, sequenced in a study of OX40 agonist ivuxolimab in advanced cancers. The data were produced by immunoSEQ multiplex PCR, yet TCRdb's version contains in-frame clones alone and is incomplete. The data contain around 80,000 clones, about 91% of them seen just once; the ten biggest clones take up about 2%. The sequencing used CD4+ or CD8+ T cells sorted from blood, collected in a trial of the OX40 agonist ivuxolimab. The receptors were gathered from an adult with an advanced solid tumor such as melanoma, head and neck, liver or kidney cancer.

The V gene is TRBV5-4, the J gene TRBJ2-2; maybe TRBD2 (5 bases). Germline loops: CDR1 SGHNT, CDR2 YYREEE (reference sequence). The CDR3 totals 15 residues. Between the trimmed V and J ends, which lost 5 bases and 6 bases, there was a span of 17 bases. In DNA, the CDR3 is TGTGCCAGCAGTTCAGCGGTTCCTACCTCCGGGGAGCTGTTTTTT. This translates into CASSSAVPTSGELFF. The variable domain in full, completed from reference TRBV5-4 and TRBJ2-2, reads ETGVTQSPTHLIKTRGQQVTLRCSSQSGHNTVSWYQQALGQGPQFIFQYYREEENGRGNFPPRFSGLQFPNYSSELNVNALELDDSALYLCASSSAVPTSGELFFGEGSRLTVL.

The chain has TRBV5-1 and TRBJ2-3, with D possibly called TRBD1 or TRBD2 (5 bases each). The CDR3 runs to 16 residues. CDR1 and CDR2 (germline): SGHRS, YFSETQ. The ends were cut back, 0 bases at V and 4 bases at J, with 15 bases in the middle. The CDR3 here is CASSLAPGPPPDTQYF. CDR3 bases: TGCGCCAGCAGCTTGGCCCCGGGACCCCCGCCAGATACGCAGTATTTT.

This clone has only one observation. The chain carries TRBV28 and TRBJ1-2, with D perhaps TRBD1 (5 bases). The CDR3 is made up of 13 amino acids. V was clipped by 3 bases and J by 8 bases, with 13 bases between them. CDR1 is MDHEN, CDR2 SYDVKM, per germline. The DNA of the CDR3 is TGTGCCAGCAGTTTCATGCGGGGGAACGGCTACACCTTC. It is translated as CASSFMRGNGYTF.

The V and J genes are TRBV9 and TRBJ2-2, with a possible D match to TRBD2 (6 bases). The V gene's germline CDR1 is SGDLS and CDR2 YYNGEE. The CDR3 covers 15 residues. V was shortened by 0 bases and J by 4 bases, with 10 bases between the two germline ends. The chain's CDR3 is CASSVVGGPTGELFF. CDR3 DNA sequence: TGTGCCAGCAGCGTAGTGGGGGGACCCACCGGGGAGCTGTTTTTT.

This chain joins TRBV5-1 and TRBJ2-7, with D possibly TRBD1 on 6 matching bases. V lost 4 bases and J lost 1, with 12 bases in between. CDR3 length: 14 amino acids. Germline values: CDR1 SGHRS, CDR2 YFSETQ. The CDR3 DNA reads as TGCGCCAGCAGCGGGGGCCTCACATCCTACGAGCAGTACTTC. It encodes CASSGGLTSYEQYF.